This T cell receptor (beta chain) was sequenced for a study of graft-versus-host responses after intestinal transplantation. Study summary: Transplantation in recipients was multivisceral, liver-intestinal, or isolated intestinal. Anti-thymocyte globulin served as induction for all recipients, who then took tacrolimus and steroids for three to four years.

TCRdb's copy holds only in-frame clones and misses some; the assay was immunoSEQ multiplex PCR. The table includes around 96,000 clones, 75% to 95% detected once. The CDR3 contains 13 residues. This sample comprised PBMCs, obtained 450 to 460 days after intestinal transplant. The chain joins TRBV21-1 to TRBJ2-7. TRBV21-1 is classified as a pseudogene. The sequence came from a human patient who received an intestinal transplant, so some T cells may come from the graft donor. The CDR3 bases are TGTGCCGGCATGTGGGAATTGGTCGACGAGCAGTACTTC. Protein: CAGMWELVDEQYF.